These 25 T cell receptor beta chains were all obtained from the same sample, sequenced in a study of blood T cell repertoires in COVID-19. Profiling relied on immunoSEQ multiplex PCR, and the TCRdb table lists in-frame clones only, not all of them. The sample lists tens of thousands of clones, around 83% occurring once. Sequenced input: peripheral blood. These receptor sequences come from a human donor in a cohort sampled during active or convalescent COVID-19.

The chain is built from TRBV15 and TRBJ1-3; 7 nucleotides align to TRBD1. The CDR3 has 16 amino acids. Germline V gene lookup returns CDR1 LNHNV and CDR2 YYDKDF (reference sequence). V gave up 5 bases and J gave up 3 bases; unmatched junction bases: 10. The CDR3 loop reads CATSPTGDLGGNTIYF. CDR3 nucleotide sequence: TGTGCCACCAGCCCAACAGGGGATTTGGGTGGAAACACCATATATTTT.

The rearrangement uses TRBV6-5 and TRBJ1-1, with 8 bases fitting TRBD1. Germline V gives CDR1 MNHEY, CDR2 SVGAGI. There are 15 residues in the CDR3. V gave up 0 bases and J gave up 3 bases; unmatched junction bases: 3. The CDR3 nucleotides read TGTGCCAGCAGTTACTCCTCGGACAGGGACACTGAAGCTTTCTTT. Translating it yields CASSYSSDRDTEAFF.

The genes are TRBV19 and TRBJ2-5; 7 positions match TRBD1. Germline CDR1 is LNHDA and CDR2 is SQIVND (reference sequence). This CDR3 spans 15 amino acids. Germline trimming cut 5 bases from V and 4 bases from J; bases unmatched to any gene: 10. CDR3 sequence (DNA): TGTGCCAGTAGTGCCCTCGAGGGGGCTCGAGAGACCCAGTACTTC. Translation: CASSALEGARETQYF.

The chain is built from TRBV18 and TRBJ2-5; 7 bases agree with TRBD1. This CDR3 contains 14 residues. Germline V gives CDR1 KGHSH, CDR2 LQKENI. The V gene end was trimmed by 5 bases and the J gene end by 5 bases; junction bases not matched to a gene: 8. DNA of the CDR3: TGTGCCAGCTCAGGACAGGAGCGAATGGAGACCCAGTACTTC. It yields the protein CASSGQERMETQYF. Based on the CDR3 plus reference TRBV18 and TRBJ2-5, the full variable domain is NAGVMQNPRHLVRRRGQEARLRCSPMKGHSHVYWYRQLPEEGLKFMVYLQKENIIDESGMPKERFSAEFPKEGPSILRIQQVVRGDSAAYFCASSGQERMETQYFGPGTRLLVL.

This chain joins TRBV10-1 and TRBJ1-2; 8 positions agree with TRBD1. V trimming: 5 bases; J trimming: 13 bases; junction bases outside the gene matches: 21. Germline V gene data show CDR1 as WNHNN and CDR2 as SYGVQD (reference sequence). The CDR3 runs 16 residues. CDR3 region: CASSHLFFRETGDGTF. In DNA, the CDR3 is TGCGCCAGCAGTCATCTTTTCTTCAGAGAGACAGGGGATGGCACCTTC.

The chain carries TRBV6-5 and TRBJ2-5; the D gene is possibly TRBD1 (6 bases). CDR1 and CDR2 from the germline V gene are MNHEY and SVGAGI. Trimming pared 6 bases from V and 6 bases from J, leaving 11 bases between. The CDR3 loop spans 12 amino acids. This CDR3 reads CASSRGGKTQYF. In nucleotides, the CDR3 is TGTGCCAGCAGCCGAGGGGGAAAGACCCAGTACTTC.

This clone was counted between two and nine times. CDR3 loop: CASSIAGTYEQYF. The CDR3 DNA is TGTGCCAGTAGTATTGCAGGAACCTACGAGCAGTACTTC. This chain links TRBV19 with TRBJ2-7; unclear D gene. V lost 3 bases and J lost 2, with 8 bases in between. Germline CDR1 LNHDA, CDR2 SQIVND (reference sequence). This CDR3 is built from 13 residues.

The chain joins TRBV30 to TRBJ1-6; no definite D call. V lost 2 bases, J lost 4 bases, and 12 bases lay in between. This CDR3 contains 15 residues. Germline assignment: CDR1 GTSNPN and CDR2 SVGIG (reference sequence). CDR3 loop: CAWSSLNEYNSPLHF. CDR3 nucleotide sequence: TGTGCCTGGAGTTCCCTGAATGAGTATAATTCACCCCTCCACTTT.

This chain joins TRBV7-9 and TRBJ1-5; the D gene is possibly TRBD1 (5 bases). CDR1 and CDR2 from the germline V gene are SEHNR and FQNEAQ (reference sequence). The CDR3 length is 12 residues. V dropped 1 base and J dropped 8 bases, with 6 bases sitting between them. The CDR3 DNA follows: TGTGCCAGCAGCTTAGTAGGGGAGCCCCAGCATTTT. Amino acid sequence: CASSLVGEPQHF.

The rearrangement links TRBV30 to TRBJ2-5, with 8 bases identical to TRBD2. The junction had 7 bases not matched to a gene; V was cut back by 2 bases and J by 5 bases. CDR1 and CDR2 from the germline V gene are GTSNPN and SVGIG (reference sequence). This CDR3 contains 14 residues. The CDR3 DNA is TGTGCCTGGAGTCCCGGGGGGGCGATCGAGACCCAGTACTTC. As protein: CAWSPGGAIETQYF.

The genes are TRBV5-8 and TRBJ2-2; possibly TRBD1 for D (6 bases). The V end was cut by 2 bases, the J end by 0 bases, with 14 bases between. The CDR3 contains 17 residues. The germline CDR1 and CDR2 sequences are SGHTS and YDEGEE. CDR3 residues: CASSFSRGSSNTGELFF. Written as DNA, the CDR3 is TGTGCCAGCAGCTTCTCCAGGGGATCCTCGAACACCGGGGAGCTGTTTTTT.

The chain is built from TRBV7-9 and TRBJ1-4; 7 bases are a match to TRBD1. The CDR3 length is 15 residues. With V trimmed by 5 bases and J by 1 base, 4 bases remained unmatched. From germline, CDR1 is SEHNR and CDR2 FQNEAQ (reference sequence). As DNA, the CDR3 is TGTGCCAGCAGCCCGCCAGGGGGAACTAATGAAAAACTGTTTTTT. Amino acids: CASSPPGGTNEKLFF.

This chain links TRBV12-3 or TRBV12-4 with TRBJ1-2; no clear D gene. This CDR3 comprises 12 residues. Trimming took off 5 bases at V and 4 bases at J, with 8 bases between the two ends. The CDR3 protein is CASSISPYGYTF. The CDR3 DNA reads as TGTGCCAGCAGTATATCCCCCTATGGCTACACCTTC.

The V and J genes are TRBV24-1 and TRBJ2-1; 8 bases line up with TRBD2. CDR1 is KGHDR and CDR2 is SFDVKD in the germline V gene. Trimming took 2 bases from V and 8 from J; bases not matched to a gene: 7. The CDR3 loop spans 15 amino acids. CDR3 DNA: TGTGCCACCAGTGATTCGGGAGGGTCGAGCGATGAGCAGTTCTTC. Its protein product is CATSDSGGSSDEQFF.

The chain combines TRBV19 with TRBJ2-5; 12 positions match TRBD2. The junction had 9 bases not matched to a gene; V was cut back by 0 bases and J by 4 bases. Germline V lookup: CDR1 LNHDA, CDR2 SQIVND (reference sequence). The CDR3 consists of 18 residues. For the CDR3, the DNA is TGTGCCAGTAGTATAGAGGGTCCTAGCGGGGGGGCCGGAGAGACCCAGTACTTC. It yields the protein CASSIEGPSGGAGETQYF.

Points on this clone: A single base separates this from a much larger clone, so it may be a read error. The chain employs TRBV7-3 and TRBJ2-3; TRBD2 might be the D (6 bases). V was pared by 5 bases and J by 0 bases, with 6 bases between. CDR1 SGHTA and CDR2 FQGTGA come from the germline V gene. The CDR3 is 13 amino acids. The CDR3 is CASSGGSTDTQYF. The CDR3 coding sequence is TGTGCCAGCAGCGGGGGGAGCACAGATACGCAGTATTTT.

The chain employs TRBV11-3 and TRBJ2-3, with TRBD2 matching 7 bases. The CDR3 covers 16 residues. The ends lost 1 base at V and 1 base at J; junction bases unmatched: 5. In germline, CDR1 is SGHNT, CDR2 YENEEA. The chain's CDR3 is CASSLGELAGTDTQYF. CDR3 bases: TGTGCCAGCAGCTTAGGGGAGCTAGCGGGCACAGATACGCAGTATTTT.

This clone occurred a few times. This chain connects TRBV7-9 to TRBJ1-1; unclear D gene. V was pared by 1 base and J by 7 bases, with 10 bases between. Looked up from germline, CDR1 is SEHNR and CDR2 is FQNEAQ (reference sequence). The CDR3 loop spans 13 amino acids. The CDR3 protein is CASSLGGQIEAFF. In nucleotides, the CDR3 is TGTGCCAGCAGCTTAGGCGGCCAGATTGAAGCTTTCTTT.

The chain carries TRBV12-3 or TRBV12-4 and TRBJ2-7, with a weak D call TRBD2 (6 bases). V lost 6 bases and J lost 2, with 11 bases in between. The CDR3 runs to 13 residues. CDR3 sequence (DNA): TGTGCCAGCAGGATATCGGGAGCCTACGAGCAGTACTTC. Translated, it gives CASRISGAYEQYF.

This rearrangement joins TRBV7-9 to TRBJ1-5, with D possibly being TRBD1 (5 bases). Trimming shortened V by 5 bases and J by 3 bases, and 11 bases separated the two germline ends. Germline-derived CDR1 and CDR2 are SEHNR and FQNEAQ (reference sequence). The CDR3 covers 14 residues. The CDR3 here is CASSQDSLNQPQHF. For the CDR3, the DNA is TGTGCCAGCAGCCAAGACAGTCTCAATCAGCCCCAGCATTTT. Supplemented by reference TRBV7-9 and TRBJ1-5, the full variable domain reads DTGVSQNPRHKITKRGQNVTFRCDPISEHNRLYWYRQTLGQGPEFLTYFQNEAQLEKSRLLSDRFSAERPKGSFSTLEIQRTEQGDSAMYLCASSQDSLNQPQHFGDGTRLSIL.

The gene calls are TRBV6-5 and TRBJ1-3; a weak D match, TRBD1 (6 bases). V lost 9 bases and J 0 bases, leaving 12 bases between the germline ends. The germline gives CDR1 MNHEY, CDR2 SVGAGI. CDR3 length equals 14 residues. CDR3 protein: CASSDRPSGNTIYF. Here the CDR3 DNA reads TGTGCCAGTTCTGACAGGCCCTCTGGAAACACCATATATTTT.

This clone appeared a few times. This rearrangement joins TRBV4-2 to TRBJ1-4; TRBD1 matches 11 bases. The germline V gene encodes CDR1 LGHNA and CDR2 YNFKEQ. The ends lost 2 bases at V and 0 bases at J; junction bases unmatched: 8. The CDR3 extends over 19 amino acids. The CDR3 is CASSQTGTGGEATNEKLFF. CDR3 sequence (DNA): TGTGCCAGCAGCCAAACAGGGACAGGGGGGGAGGCAACTAATGAAAAACTGTTTTTT.

The V call is TRBV12-2, the J call TRBJ2-2; the D segment call TRBD2 is taken from the table without a DNA check. TRBV12-2 is tagged as a pseudogene. The CDR3 extends over 20 amino acids. The CDR3 loop is CASRLRGTSGGRKNTGELFF. CDR3 sequence (DNA): TGTGCAAGTCGCTTGCGCGGGACTAGCGGGGGGCGAAAGAACACCGGGGAGCTGTTTTTT.

The CDR3 DNA sequence: TGTGCCACCAGCAGAGATAGGAGTACCGGGACAGGGGGCTGGACAGATACGCAGTATTTT. This codes for CATSRDRSTGTGGWTDTQYF. The rearrangement links TRBV15 to TRBJ2-3; 12 bases map to TRBD1. The CDR3 spans 20 residues. The germline CDR1 and CDR2 sequences are LNHNV and YYDKDF (reference sequence). Trimming cost V 0 bases and J 3 bases; bases outside gene matches: 13.

The V and J genes are TRBV18 and TRBJ2-4; 9 bases fit TRBD1. The CDR3 runs to 18 residues. V was pared by 2 bases and J by 0 bases, with 8 bases of the junction left unmatched. Germline CDR1 and CDR2: KGHSH and LQKENI. In nucleotides, the CDR3 is TGTGCCAGCTCACCAGGGACAGGGTATACCTTAGCCAAAAACATTCAGTACTTC. It codes for CASSPGTGYTLAKNIQYF.